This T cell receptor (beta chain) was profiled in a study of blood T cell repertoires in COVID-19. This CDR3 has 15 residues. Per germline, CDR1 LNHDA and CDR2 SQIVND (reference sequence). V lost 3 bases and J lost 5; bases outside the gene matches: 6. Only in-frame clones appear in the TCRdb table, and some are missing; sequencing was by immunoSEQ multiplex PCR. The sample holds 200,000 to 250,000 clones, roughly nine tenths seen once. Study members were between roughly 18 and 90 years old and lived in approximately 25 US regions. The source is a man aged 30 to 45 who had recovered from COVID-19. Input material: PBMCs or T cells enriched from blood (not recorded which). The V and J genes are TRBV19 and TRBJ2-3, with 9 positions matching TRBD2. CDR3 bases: TGTGCCAGTAGTATCCGCGGGAGGGTGATAGATACGCAGTATTTT. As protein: CASSIRGRVIDTQYF.